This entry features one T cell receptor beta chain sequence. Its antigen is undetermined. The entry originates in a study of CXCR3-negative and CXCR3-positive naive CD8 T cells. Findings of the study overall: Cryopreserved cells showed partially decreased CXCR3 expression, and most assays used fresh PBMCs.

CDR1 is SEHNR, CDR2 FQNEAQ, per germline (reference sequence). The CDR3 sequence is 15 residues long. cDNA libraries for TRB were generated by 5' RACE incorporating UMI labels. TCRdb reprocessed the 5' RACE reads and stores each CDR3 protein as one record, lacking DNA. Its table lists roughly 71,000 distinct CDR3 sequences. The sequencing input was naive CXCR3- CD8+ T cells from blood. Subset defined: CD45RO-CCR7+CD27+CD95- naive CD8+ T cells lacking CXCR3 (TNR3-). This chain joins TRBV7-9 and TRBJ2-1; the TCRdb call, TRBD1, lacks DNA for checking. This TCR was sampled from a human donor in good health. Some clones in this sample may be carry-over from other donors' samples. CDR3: CASRGAGSYQETQYF.